Included here is one TCR beta chain sequence, with context. As yet, its antigen is unknown. These data belong to a study of shared clonotypes between healthy human individuals. Notes on the study in general: At large depth, rarefaction still showed sorted-subset sequencing to be incomplete.

The CDR3 covers 14 residues. Germline V CDR1 and CDR2: SGHRS, YFSETQ. Trimming cost V 1 base and J 2 bases, with 7 bases left between them. Repertoires were generated with immunoSEQ multiplex PCR, while TCRdb's copy carries only in-frame clones and drops some. The table has under 1,100,000 clones, roughly 80% seen once; the top ten hold roughly 1.4%. The study drew all its donors from Caucasian adults living in Nashville, Tennessee. The chain couples TRBV5-1 to TRBJ2-4; no clear D. The sample was memory CD4+ T cells sorted from blood. Documented subset: CD45RA-negative fraction. This TCR was sampled from a man aged 18 to 30 in good health. CDR3 sequence: CASSLSHPKNIQYF. CDR3 nucleotides: TGCGCCAGCAGCTTGTCGCATCCCAAAAACATTCAGTACTTC.